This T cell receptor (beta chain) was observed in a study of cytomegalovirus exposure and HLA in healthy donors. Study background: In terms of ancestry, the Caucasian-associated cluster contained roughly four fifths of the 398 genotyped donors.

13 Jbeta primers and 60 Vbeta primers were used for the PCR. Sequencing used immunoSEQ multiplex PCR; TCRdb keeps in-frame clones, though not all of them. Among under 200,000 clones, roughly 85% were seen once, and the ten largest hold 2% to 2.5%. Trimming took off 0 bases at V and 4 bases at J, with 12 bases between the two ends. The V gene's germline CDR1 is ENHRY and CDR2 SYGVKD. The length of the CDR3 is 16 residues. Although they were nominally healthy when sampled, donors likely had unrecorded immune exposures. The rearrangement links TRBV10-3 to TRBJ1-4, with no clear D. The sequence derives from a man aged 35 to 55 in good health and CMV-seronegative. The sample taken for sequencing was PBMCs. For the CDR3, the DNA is TGTGCCATCAGTGAGTCGAGTGGAGCTATTAATGAAAAACTGTTTTTT. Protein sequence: CAISESSGAINEKLFF.